This T cell receptor (beta chain) was found in a study of T cells after somatic rescue of genetic block. Method: immunoSEQ multiplex PCR; TCRdb's copy keeps in-frame clones and lacks some. The sample records tens of thousands of clones, approximately 91% being singletons. The CDR3 covers 13 residues. The germline CDR1 and CDR2 sequences are LNHDA and SQIVND (reference sequence). Trimming removed 4 bases from V and 4 bases from J, with 10 bases in between. The sequencing sample was made of peripheral blood mononuclear cells (PBMCs). The TCR comes from a young man. This chain uses TRBV19 with TRBJ2-5; either TRBD1 or TRBD2 may fit D (5 bases each). The CDR3 bases are TGTGCCAGTAGTACGGGACGGCGAGAGACCCAGTACTTC. Its translation: CASSTGRRETQYF.